This passage covers 10 T cell receptor beta chains from one sample sequenced in a study of blood T cell repertoires in COVID-19. Produced via immunoSEQ multiplex PCR; TCRdb's table is partial and in-frame only. Seen here are about 120,000 clones, over 75% observed once, and the top ten hold about 17%. The sample comprised peripheral blood. The receptors shown here come from a man younger than 45 with COVID-19, enrolled during active disease.

The rearrangement links TRBV7-3 to TRBJ2-3; TRBD1 is a possible D gene (5 bases). This CDR3 comprises 14 residues. Trimming left V 2 bases short and J 4 bases short, with 10 bases between. Germline assignment: CDR1 SGHTA and CDR2 FQGTGA. CDR3 sequence (DNA): TGTGCCAGCAGCTTACGGCAGGGTGCAGATACGCAGTATTTT. The encoded protein is CASSLRQGADTQYF.

The gene calls are TRBV7-6 and TRBJ2-3, with 9 bases identical to TRBD2. V trimming: 5 bases; J trimming: 2 bases; junction bases outside the gene matches: 8. Per germline, CDR1 SGHVS and CDR2 FNYEAQ. The CDR3 is 16 amino acids. CDR3 in amino acids: CASSRTSAGVTDTQYF. The CDR3 nucleotides read TGTGCCAGCAGCCGGACTAGCGCTGGGGTCACAGATACGCAGTATTTT.

In its sample, this clone was seen a few times. The chain has TRBV4-2 and TRBJ2-2; TRBD2 matches 9 bases. The CDR3 has 17 residues. V was clipped by 2 bases and J by 2 bases; unmatched bases: 6. Germline V gives CDR1 LGHNA, CDR2 YNFKEQ. The CDR3 protein is CASSQPTSGPNTGELFF. CDR3 sequence (DNA): TGTGCCAGCAGCCAACCTACTAGCGGGCCTAACACCGGGGAGCTGTTTTTT.

This chain uses TRBV7-9 with TRBJ2-3, with a weak D call TRBD2 (7 bases). Germline V gives CDR1 SEHNR, CDR2 FQNEAQ (reference sequence). Trimming stripped 2 bases from V and 2 bases from J, with 17 bases between. CDR3 length equals 17 residues. The CDR3, as DNA: TGTGCCAGCAGCTTACCAGAGGGGGGGCCCTCCACAGATACGCAGTATTTT. It is translated as CASSLPEGGPSTDTQYF.

This sequence joins TRBV28 and TRBJ1-1, with a tentative D call TRBD1 (6 bases). The V end lost 4 bases, the J end lost 3 bases, and 9 bases lay between the germline ends. CDR3 length equals 13 residues. CDR1 is MDHEN and CDR2 is SYDVKM in the germline V gene. Here the CDR3 reads CASSSGDYTEAFF. The CDR3 DNA reads as TGTGCCAGCAGTTCAGGGGATTACACTGAAGCTTTCTTT. The complete variable domain, with remaining parts taken from reference TRBV28 and TRBJ1-1, reads DVKVTQSSRYLVKRTGEKVFLECVQDMDHENMFWYRQDPGLGLRLIYFSYDVKMKEKGDIPEGYSVSREKKERFSLILESASTNQTSMYLCASSSGDYTEAFFGQGTRLTVV.

Written as DNA, the CDR3 is TGTGCCAGCAGTCACCGGGACAGGGTTCGAGGCTACACCTTC. It encodes CASSHRDRVRGYTF. This chain uses TRBV27 with TRBJ1-2, with 9 bases identical to TRBD1. Losses at the gene ends were 5 bases for V and 8 bases for J; bases not matched to a gene: 9. Germline V gene data show CDR1 as MNHEY and CDR2 as SMNVEV (reference sequence). This CDR3 spans 14 amino acids.

The chain recombines TRBV27 with TRBJ1-1; D perhaps matches TRBD1 (6 bases). V was shortened by 6 bases and J by 11 bases, with 16 bases between the two germline ends. Germline CDR1 MNHEY, CDR2 SMNVEV (reference sequence). This CDR3 is built from 12 residues. The CDR3 region has the DNA TGTGCCAGCAGCGGGCCGGGGGGCAGGGCTTTCTTT. Translating gives CASSGPGGRAFF.

The chain joins TRBV9 to TRBJ1-1; 7 nucleotides align to TRBD1. Trimming removed 3 bases from V and 0 bases from J; junction bases left unmatched: 2. The germline V gene encodes CDR1 SGDLS and CDR2 YYNGEE. The CDR3 sequence is 14 residues long. CDR3 in DNA: TGTGCCAGCAGCGCGACAGGGCTGAACACTGAAGCTTTCTTT. Protein sequence: CASSATGLNTEAFF.

The chain employs TRBV25-1 and TRBJ2-2; 8 nucleotides match TRBD1. From germline, CDR1 is MGHDK and CDR2 SYGVNS. The V segment lost 6 bases and the J segment 5 bases; nucleotides outside the gene matches: 5. The CDR3 is 14 amino acids. The CDR3 region has the DNA TGTGCCAGCAGCCTAACAGGGGGAACCGGGGAGCTGTTTTTT. It yields the protein CASSLTGGTGELFF.

This clone was detected once. This chain joins TRBV5-8 and TRBJ1-6; D unclear. This CDR3 region has 14 residues. The V end was cut by 4 bases, the J end by 10 bases, with 15 bases between. The V gene's germline CDR1 is SGHTS and CDR2 YDEGEE. The CDR3 sequence is CASSLRTVSSPLHF. The DNA of the CDR3 is TGTGCCAGCAGCCTACGAACTGTATCGTCACCCCTCCACTTT.